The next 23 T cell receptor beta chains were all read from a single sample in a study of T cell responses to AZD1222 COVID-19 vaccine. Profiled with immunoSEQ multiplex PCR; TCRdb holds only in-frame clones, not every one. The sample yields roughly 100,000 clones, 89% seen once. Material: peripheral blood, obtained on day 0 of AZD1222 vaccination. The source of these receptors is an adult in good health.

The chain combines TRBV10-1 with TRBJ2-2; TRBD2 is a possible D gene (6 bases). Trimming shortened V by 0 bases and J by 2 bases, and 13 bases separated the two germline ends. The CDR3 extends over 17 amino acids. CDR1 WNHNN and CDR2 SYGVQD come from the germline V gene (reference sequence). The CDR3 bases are TGCGCCAGCAGTGAGTCGAGGAGGGGCCCTAACACCGGGGAGCTGTTTTTT. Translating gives CASSESRRGPNTGELFF.

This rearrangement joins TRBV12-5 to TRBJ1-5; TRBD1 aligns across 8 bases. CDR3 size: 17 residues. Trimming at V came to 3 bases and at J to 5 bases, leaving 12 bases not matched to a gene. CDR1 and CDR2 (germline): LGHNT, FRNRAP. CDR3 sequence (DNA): TGTGCTAGTGGTTTCGAGACGGACAGGGCGGCAGATCAGCCCCAGCATTTT. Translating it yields CASGFETDRAADQPQHF. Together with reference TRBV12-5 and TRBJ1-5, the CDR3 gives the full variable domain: DARVTQTPRHKVTEMGQEVTMRCQPILGHNTVFWYRQTMMQGLELLAYFRNRAPLDDSGMPKDRFSAEMPDATLATLKIQPSEPRDSAVYFCASGFETDRAADQPQHFGDGTRLSIL.

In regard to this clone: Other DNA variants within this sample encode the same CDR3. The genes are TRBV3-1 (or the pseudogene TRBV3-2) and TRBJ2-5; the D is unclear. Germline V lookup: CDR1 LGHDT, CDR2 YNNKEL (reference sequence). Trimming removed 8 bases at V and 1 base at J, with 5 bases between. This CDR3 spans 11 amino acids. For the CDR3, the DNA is TGTGCCAGCTCACTCCAAGAGACCCAGTACTTC. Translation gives CASSLQETQYF.

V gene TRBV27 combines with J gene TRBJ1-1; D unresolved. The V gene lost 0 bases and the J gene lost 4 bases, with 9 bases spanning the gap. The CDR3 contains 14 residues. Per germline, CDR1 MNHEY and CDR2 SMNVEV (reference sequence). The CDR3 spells CASSLSARTTEAFF. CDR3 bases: TGTGCCAGCAGTTTATCGGCCAGAACCACTGAAGCTTTCTTT.

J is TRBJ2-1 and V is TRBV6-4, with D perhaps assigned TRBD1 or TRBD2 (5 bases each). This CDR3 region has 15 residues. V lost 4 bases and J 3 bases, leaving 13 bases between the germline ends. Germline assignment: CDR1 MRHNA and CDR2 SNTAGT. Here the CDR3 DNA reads TGTGCCAGCAGTGCCCCCGGGGCAGACTACAATGAGCAGTTCTTC. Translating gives CASSAPGADYNEQFF.

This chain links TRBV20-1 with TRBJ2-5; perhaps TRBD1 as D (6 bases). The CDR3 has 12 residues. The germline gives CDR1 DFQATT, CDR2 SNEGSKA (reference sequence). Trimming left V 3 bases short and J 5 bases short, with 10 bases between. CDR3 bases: TGCAGTGCTAGTGAGGGGGTCGAGACCCAGTACTTC. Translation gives CSASEGVETQYF.

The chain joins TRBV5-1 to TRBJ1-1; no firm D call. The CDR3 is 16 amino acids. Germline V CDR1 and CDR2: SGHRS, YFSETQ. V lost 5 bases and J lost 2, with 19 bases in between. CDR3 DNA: TGCGCCAGCAGTCTATCTATCCGGGTTCCTAACACTGAAGCTTTCTTT. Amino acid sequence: CASSLSIRVPNTEAFF.

Written as DNA, the CDR3 is TGTGCCAGTAGTCTCAACTATGGCTACACCTTC. Its protein product is CASSLNYGYTF. The chain is built from TRBV19 and TRBJ1-2; D gene uncertain. This CDR3 comprises 11 residues. The V end lost 5 bases, the J end lost 2 bases, and 3 bases lay between the germline ends. Germline V gene data show CDR1 as LNHDA and CDR2 as SQIVND (reference sequence). Using reference TRBV19 and TRBJ1-2 for the parts outside the CDR3, the full variable domain is DGGITQSPKYLFRKEGQNVTLSCEQNLNHDAMYWYRQDPGQGLRLIYYSQIVNDFQKGDIAEGYSVSREKKESFPLTVTSAQKNPTAFYLCASSLNYGYTFGSGTRLTVV.

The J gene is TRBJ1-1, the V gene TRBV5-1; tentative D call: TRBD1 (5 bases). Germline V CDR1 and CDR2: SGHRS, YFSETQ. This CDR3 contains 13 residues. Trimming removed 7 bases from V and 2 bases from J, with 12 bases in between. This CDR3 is CASWGSGNTEAFF. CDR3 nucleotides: TGCGCCAGCTGGGGGTCCGGAAACACTGAAGCTTTCTTT.

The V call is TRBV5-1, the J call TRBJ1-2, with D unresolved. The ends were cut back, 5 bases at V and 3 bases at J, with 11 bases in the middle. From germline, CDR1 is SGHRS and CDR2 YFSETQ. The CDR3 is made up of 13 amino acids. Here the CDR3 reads CASRSAADYGYTF. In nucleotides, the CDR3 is TGCGCCAGCAGGTCGGCGGCGGACTATGGCTACACCTTC.

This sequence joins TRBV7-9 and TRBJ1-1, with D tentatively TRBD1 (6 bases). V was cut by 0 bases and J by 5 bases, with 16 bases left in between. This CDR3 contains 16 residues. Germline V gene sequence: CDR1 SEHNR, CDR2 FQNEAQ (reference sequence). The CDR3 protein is CASSLALDRRGTEAFF. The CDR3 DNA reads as TGTGCCAGCAGCTTAGCACTAGACAGGCGGGGTACTGAAGCTTTCTTT.

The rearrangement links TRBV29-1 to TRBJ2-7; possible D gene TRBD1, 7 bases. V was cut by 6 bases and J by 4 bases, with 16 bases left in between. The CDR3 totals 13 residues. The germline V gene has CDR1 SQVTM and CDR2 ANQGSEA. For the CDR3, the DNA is TGCAGCGTAATGCAGGGGGGACGATACGAGCAGTACTTC. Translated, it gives CSVMQGGRYEQYF.

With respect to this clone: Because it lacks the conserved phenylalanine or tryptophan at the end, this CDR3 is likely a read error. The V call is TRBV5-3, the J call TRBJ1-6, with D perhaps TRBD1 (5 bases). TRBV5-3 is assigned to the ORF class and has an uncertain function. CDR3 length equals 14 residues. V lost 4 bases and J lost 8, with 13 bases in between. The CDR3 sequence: CARSIRDPDSPLHL. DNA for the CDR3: TGTGCCAGAAGCATCCGGGACCCGGATTCACCCCTCCACCTT.

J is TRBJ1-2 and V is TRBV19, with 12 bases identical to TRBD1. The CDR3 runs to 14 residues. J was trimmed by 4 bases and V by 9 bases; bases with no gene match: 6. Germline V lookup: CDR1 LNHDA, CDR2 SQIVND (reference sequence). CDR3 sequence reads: CASRDRGRFYGYTF. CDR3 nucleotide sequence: TGTGCCAGCAGGGACAGGGGGCGCTTCTATGGCTACACCTTC.

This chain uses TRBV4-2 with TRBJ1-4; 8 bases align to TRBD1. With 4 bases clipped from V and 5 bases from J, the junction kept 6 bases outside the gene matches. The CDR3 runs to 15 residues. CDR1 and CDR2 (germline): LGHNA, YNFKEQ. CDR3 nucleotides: TGTGCCAGCAGCCGCGACAGGGGAAGGAATGAAAAACTGTTTTTT. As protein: CASSRDRGRNEKLFF.

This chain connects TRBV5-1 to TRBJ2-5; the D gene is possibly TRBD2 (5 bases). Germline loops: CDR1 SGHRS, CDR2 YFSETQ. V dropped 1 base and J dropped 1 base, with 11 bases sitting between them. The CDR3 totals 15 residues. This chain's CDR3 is CASSLITSSQETQYF. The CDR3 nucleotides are TGCGCCAGCAGCTTGATTACTAGTAGCCAAGAGACCCAGTACTTC.

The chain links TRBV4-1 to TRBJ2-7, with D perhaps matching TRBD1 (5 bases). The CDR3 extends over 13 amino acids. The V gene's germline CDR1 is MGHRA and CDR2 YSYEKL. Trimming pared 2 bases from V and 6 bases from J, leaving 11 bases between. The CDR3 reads CASSQIGVGEQYF. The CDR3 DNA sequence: TGCGCCAGCAGCCAAATAGGGGTGGGCGAGCAGTACTTC.

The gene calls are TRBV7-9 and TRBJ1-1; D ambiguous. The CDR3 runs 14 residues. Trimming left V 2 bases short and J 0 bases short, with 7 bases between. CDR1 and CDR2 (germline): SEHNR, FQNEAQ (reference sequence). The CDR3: CASSLRRLNTEAFF. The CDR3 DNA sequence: TGTGCCAGCAGCTTACGCAGATTGAACACTGAAGCTTTCTTT. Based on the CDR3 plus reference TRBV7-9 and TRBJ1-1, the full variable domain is DTGVSQNPRHKITKRGQNVTFRCDPISEHNRLYWYRQTLGQGPEFLTYFQNEAQLEKSRLLSDRFSAERPKGSFSTLEIQRTEQGDSAMYLCASSLRRLNTEAFFGQGTRLTVV.

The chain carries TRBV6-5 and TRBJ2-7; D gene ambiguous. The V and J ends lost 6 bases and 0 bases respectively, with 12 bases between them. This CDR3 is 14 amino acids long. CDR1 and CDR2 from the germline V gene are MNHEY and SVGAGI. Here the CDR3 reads CASSTAPGSYEQYF. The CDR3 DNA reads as TGTGCCAGCAGCACCGCCCCGGGCTCCTACGAGCAGTACTTC.

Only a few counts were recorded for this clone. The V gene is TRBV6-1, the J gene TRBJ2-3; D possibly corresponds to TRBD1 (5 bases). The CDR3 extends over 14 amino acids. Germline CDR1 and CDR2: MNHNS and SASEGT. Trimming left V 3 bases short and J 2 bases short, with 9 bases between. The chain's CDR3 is CASSDDRLTDTQYF. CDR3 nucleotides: TGTGCCAGCAGTGACGACAGACTCACAGATACGCAGTATTTT.

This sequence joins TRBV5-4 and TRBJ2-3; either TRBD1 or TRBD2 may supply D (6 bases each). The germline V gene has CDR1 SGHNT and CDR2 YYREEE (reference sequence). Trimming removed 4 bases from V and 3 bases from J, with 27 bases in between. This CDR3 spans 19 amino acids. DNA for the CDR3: TGTGCCAGCAGCCCCTGGCCGCGTGGGGGGCGTGGGGGGACAGATACGCAGTATTTT. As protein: CASSPWPRGGRGGTDTQYF.

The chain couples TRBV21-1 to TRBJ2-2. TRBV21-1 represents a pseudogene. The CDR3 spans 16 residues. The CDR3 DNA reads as TGTGCCAGCAGCAAAAGGGGACGGGAGAACACCGGGGAGCTGTTTTTT. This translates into CASSKRGRENTGELFF.

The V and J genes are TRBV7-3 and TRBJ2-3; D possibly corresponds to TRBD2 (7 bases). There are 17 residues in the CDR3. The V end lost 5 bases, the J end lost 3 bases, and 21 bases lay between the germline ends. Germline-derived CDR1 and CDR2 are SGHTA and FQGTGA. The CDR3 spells CASSPSGGASGTDTQYF. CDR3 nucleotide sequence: TGTGCCAGCAGCCCTAGTGGGGGGGCTTCGGGAACAGATACGCAGTATTTT.